Sequencing of this T cell receptor (beta chain) was carried out in a study of beta chain features in type 1 diabetes. The germline V and J ends were trimmed by 5 bases and 3 bases, with 10 bases remaining between them. The CDR3 is 13 amino acids. Germline V gene lookup returns CDR1 SGHNT and CDR2 YENEEA. This clone was seen only a few times. Reverse transcription of all isolated RNA meant that expressed TCRB transcripts were sequenced. TCRdb's table, derived via immunoSEQ multiplex PCR, lists solely in-frame clones and lacks some. The sample consists of 310,000 or so clones, less than 9.5% of them appearing once.

The sequenced material came from central memory CD4+ T cells from blood. The chain has TRBV11-3 and TRBJ1-1; D is uncertain. The source of this sequence is a woman aged 18-29 years in good health. The CDR3 sequence is CASSPRRDTEAFF. CDR3 DNA sequence: TGTGCCAGCAGCCCCCGGAGGGACACTGAAGCTTTCTTT.